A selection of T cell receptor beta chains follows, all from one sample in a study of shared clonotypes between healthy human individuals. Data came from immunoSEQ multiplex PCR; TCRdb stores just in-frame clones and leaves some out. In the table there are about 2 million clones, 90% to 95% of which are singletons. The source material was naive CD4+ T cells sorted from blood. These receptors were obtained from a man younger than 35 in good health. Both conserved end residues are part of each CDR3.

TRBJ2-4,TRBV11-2,CASSWDGAKNIQYF
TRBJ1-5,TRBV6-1,CASAWDRIIDQPQHF
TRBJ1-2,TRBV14,CASSHNPGQGPGYTF
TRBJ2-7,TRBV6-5,CASSHRTDGGEQYF
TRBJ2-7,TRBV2,CASSQGGGYEQYF
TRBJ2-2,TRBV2,CASSQRSPNTGELFF
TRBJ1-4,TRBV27,CASSLRRDTPTNEKLFF
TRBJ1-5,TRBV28,CASSIRQLNQPQHF
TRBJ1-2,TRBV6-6,CASSYSNGRGGYTF
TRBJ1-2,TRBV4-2,CASSQDVRALNYGYTF
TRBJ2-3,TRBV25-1,CASSDRAADTQYF
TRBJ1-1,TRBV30,CAGTSRPMNTEAFF
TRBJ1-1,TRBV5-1,CASSFAPGGRANTEAFF
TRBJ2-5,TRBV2,CASQRGPKETQYF
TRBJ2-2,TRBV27,CASKALAGNTGELFF
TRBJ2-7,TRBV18,CASSGTGGMYEQYF
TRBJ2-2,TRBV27,CASSWGTANTGELFF
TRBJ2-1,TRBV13,CASSSAGDTYNEQFF
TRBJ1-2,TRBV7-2,CASSLNSGTAPLGYTF
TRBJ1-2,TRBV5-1,CASSGGFYGYTF
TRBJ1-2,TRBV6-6,CASSYQNKDGGYGYTF
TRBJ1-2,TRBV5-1,CASSPEDNRAGYTF
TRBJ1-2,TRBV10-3,CAISEGTGEKYGYTF
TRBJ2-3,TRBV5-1,CASSLALAGRTDTQYF
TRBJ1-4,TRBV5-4,CASSTGALREKLFF
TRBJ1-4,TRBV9,CASSVHGGRTNEKLFF
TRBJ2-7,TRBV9,CASSVGSTSYEQYF
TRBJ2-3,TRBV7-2,CASSPRGAQYF
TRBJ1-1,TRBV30,CAWSIVRDLTTTEAFF
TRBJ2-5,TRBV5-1,CASSLQEQETQYF
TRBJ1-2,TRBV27,CASSSGTAGGYGYTF
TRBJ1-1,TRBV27,CASHSAANTEAFF
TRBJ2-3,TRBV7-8,CASSLAWAGPTDTQYF
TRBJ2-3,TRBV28,CASSLYTLGTDTQYF
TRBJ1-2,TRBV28,CASDDPPSGGYTF
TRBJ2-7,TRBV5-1,CASSLRGTTMDEQYF
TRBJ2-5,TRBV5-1,CASSLVPVGETQYF
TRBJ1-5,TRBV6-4,CASNKGNEGNQPQHF
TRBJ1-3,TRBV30,CAWSTGGYGNTIYF
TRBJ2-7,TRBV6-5,CASRRTGLSYEQYF
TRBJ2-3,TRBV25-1,CASREQGRRYTDTQYF
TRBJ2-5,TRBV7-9,CASSLGETGFRETQYF
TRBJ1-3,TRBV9,CASSVAGESSGNTIYF
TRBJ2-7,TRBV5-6,CASSYQRGAYEQYF
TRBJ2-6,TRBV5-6,CASSWAQFSGANVLTF
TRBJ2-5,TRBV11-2,CASSFGLETQYF
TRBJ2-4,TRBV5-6,CASSFGLVTGKNIQYF
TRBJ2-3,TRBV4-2,CASSQERPGADTQYF
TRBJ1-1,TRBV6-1,CASSVLQGRTEAFF
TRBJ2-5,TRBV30,CAWTEQETQYF
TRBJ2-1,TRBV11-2,CASSRRTGVGNEQFF
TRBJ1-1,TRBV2,CASSVAIGHGGVEAFF
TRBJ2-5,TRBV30,CAWSVNGRAGETQYF
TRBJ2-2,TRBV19,CASRIGVGTGELFF
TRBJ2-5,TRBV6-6,CASSYEREETQYF
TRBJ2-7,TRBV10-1,CASSESTAEQYF
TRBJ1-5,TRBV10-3,CAISRTDNQPQHF
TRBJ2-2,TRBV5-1,CASSPGDSLNTGELFF
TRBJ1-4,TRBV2,CASSDWTGDNEKLFF
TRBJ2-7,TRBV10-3,CAIGRSSYEQYF